This TCR beta chain was obtained from a study of response to subunit inactivated influenza vaccine. The CDR3 runs to 16 residues. V lost 3 bases to trimming and J lost 0 bases, with 12 bases between them. The V gene's germline CDR1 is DFQATT and CDR2 SNEGSKA (reference sequence). Study-wide results and caveats: The authors proposed limited new T cell recruitment per seasonal influenza vaccination.

Notes on this clonotype: Its specificity is unknown.

A single record per CDR3 protein comes from TCRdb applying MiXCR to the RT-PCR reads. The sample includes around 580,000 distinct CDR3 sequences, around 13% of them seen just once. This receptor was identified in a man over 45 who received an inactivated influenza vaccine. This chain links TRBV20-1 with TRBJ1-6; no clear D. This specimen consisted of PBMCs from blood, obtained 11 to 12 days after vaccination. The CDR3, as DNA: TGCAGTGCTAGGGACCACATGAGCTCCTATAATTCACCCCTCCACTTT. Residues: CSARDHMSSYNSPLHF.